Following are 28 T cell receptor beta chains from one sample sequenced in a study of long-term antiretroviral therapy in people with HIV. Researchers report immunoSEQ v3.0 was run at survey level. Assay used: immunoSEQ multiplex PCR; TCRdb lists only in-frame clones, some missing. The sample lists some 25,000 clones; approximately 83% were seen once. The sample was unsorted PBMCs, taken around 4.3 years after starting antiretroviral therapy. Receptor source: a young man with HIV.

The chain recombines TRBV7-2 with TRBJ2-5; tentative D call: TRBD2 (6 bases). This CDR3 is built from 17 residues. CDR1 SGHTA and CDR2 FQGNSA come from the germline V gene. V lost 6 bases and J 7 bases, leaving 27 bases between the germline ends. CDR3 protein: CASRRPTGQILEGTQYF. The CDR3 DNA follows: TGTGCCAGCAGGCGGCCGACGGGGCAGATCTTGGAGGGGACCCAGTACTTC.

The J gene is TRBJ2-3, the V gene TRBV7-2, with TRBD2 matching over 13 bases. CDR1 and CDR2 from the germline V gene are SGHTA and FQGNSA. The ends lost 4 bases at V and 4 bases at J; junction bases unmatched: 11. CDR3 length equals 18 residues. CDR3 amino acids: CASSSRGLAGEGPDTQYF. CDR3 DNA sequence: TGTGCCAGCAGCTCTAGAGGACTAGCGGGAGAGGGGCCAGATACGCAGTATTTT. The whole variable domain, filled in from reference TRBV7-2 and TRBJ2-3, reads GAGVSQSPSNKVTEKGKDVELRCDPISGHTALYWYRQSLGQGLEFLIYFQGNSAPDKSGLPSDRFSAERTGGSVSTLTIQRTQQEDSAVYLCASSSRGLAGEGPDTQYFGPGTRLTVL.

This clone was seen just once. V is TRBV5-1 and J is TRBJ2-3; tentatively, D is TRBD1 (6 bases). Per the germline V gene, CDR1 is SGHRS and CDR2 is YFSETQ. Trimming removed 1 base from V and 4 bases from J, with 10 bases in between. The CDR3 totals 14 residues. CDR3 amino acids: CASSLNRAPDTQYF. The CDR3 DNA reads as TGCGCCAGCAGCTTGAACAGGGCCCCAGATACGCAGTATTTT.

CDR3 coding DNA: TGTGCCAGCAGCCACTTCTCGGGGGGTGGTGAGCAGTTCTTC. Translated: CASSHFSGGGEQFF. The rearrangement joins TRBV14 to TRBJ2-1, with 7 nucleotides matching TRBD2. The CDR3 loop spans 14 amino acids. V dropped 3 bases and J dropped 9; count of bases not matched to a gene: 8. The germline V gene encodes CDR1 SGHDN and CDR2 FVKESK.

The rearrangement links TRBV7-9 to TRBJ1-6; unclear D gene. CDR1 and CDR2 (germline): SEHNR, FQNEAQ (reference sequence). The CDR3 is 16 amino acids. Trimming took 4 bases from V and 4 from J, leaving 14 bases between them. CDR3 coding DNA: TGTGCCAGCAGCTGGGTGCCGGTGGATTATAATTCACCCCTCCACTTT. This sequence encodes CASSWVPVDYNSPLHF.

The V gene is TRBV29-1, the J gene TRBJ1-1, with D perhaps matching TRBD1 (6 bases). The CDR3 runs to 12 residues. V was clipped by 4 bases and J by 11 bases, with 17 bases between them. The germline V gene has CDR1 SQVTM and CDR2 ANQGSEA. The CDR3 DNA reads TGCAGCGTTGGGGGGGTGGGGGCCGAGGCTTTCTTT. Translated: CSVGGVGAEAFF.

The chain employs TRBV6-6 and TRBJ2-7; 8 nucleotides line up with TRBD1. Per the germline V gene, CDR1 is MNHNY and CDR2 is SVGAGI (reference sequence). J lost 4 bases, V lost 5 bases, and 10 bases had no gene match. CDR3 length equals 15 residues. The CDR3 DNA sequence: TGTGCCAGCAGTGGGCCCGGGACAGGTCTGTACGAGCAGTACTTC. Translated, it gives CASSGPGTGLYEQYF.

The chain couples TRBV7-9 to TRBJ1-6, with D maybe TRBD1 (6 bases). CDR3 length equals 15 residues. Trimming shortened V by 4 bases and J by 9 bases, and 16 bases separated the two germline ends. CDR1 is SEHNR, CDR2 FQNEAQ, per germline (reference sequence). CDR3 in amino acids: CASSSTREGGSPLHF. CDR3 nucleotides: TGTGCCAGCAGCTCCACCCGGGAGGGGGGTTCACCCCTCCACTTT.

The chain is built from TRBV5-1 and TRBJ1-5; weak D call: TRBD1 (5 bases). CDR1 is SGHRS and CDR2 is YFSETQ in the germline V gene. The CDR3 spans 15 residues. V lost 4 bases to trimming and J lost 5 bases, with 16 bases between them. CDR3 bases: TGCGCCAGCAGCCCCGGGGCAGGGCTGGATCAGCCCCAGCATTTT. It yields the protein CASSPGAGLDQPQHF.

This chain uses TRBV19 with TRBJ1-5; no clear D gene. The CDR3 sequence is 15 residues long. Germline loops: CDR1 LNHDA, CDR2 SQIVND (reference sequence). V was trimmed by 7 bases and J by 1 base, leaving 14 bases between them. CDR3 region: CASTMDQWSNQPQHF. DNA for the CDR3: TGTGCCAGTACCATGGACCAGTGGAGCAATCAGCCCCAGCATTTT.

The chain couples TRBV6-1 to TRBJ2-1; possibly TRBD2 for D (5 bases). The CDR3 contains 15 residues. With 1 base removed from V and 1 base from J, the gap between germline ends came to 8 bases. Germline V lookup: CDR1 MNHNS, CDR2 SASEGT. The CDR3, as DNA: TGTGCCAGCAGTGAAGGGACTGGTTCCTACAATGAGCAGTTCTTC. Its protein product is CASSEGTGSYNEQFF.

The chain combines TRBV10-3 with TRBJ2-4; TRBD1 agrees at 7 bases. The CDR3 has 13 residues. Trimming at V came to 3 bases and at J to 8 bases, leaving 4 bases not matched to a gene. The germline gives CDR1 ENHRY, CDR2 SYGVKD. CDR3 in amino acids: CAISDRGTDIQYF. The CDR3 DNA reads TGTGCCATCAGTGACAGGGGGACAGACATTCAGTACTTC.

The rearrangement links TRBV23-1 to TRBJ1-6, with 9 bases matching TRBD1. TRBV23-1 is known as an ORF, though its function is uncertain. V gave up 11 bases and J gave up 9 bases; unmatched junction bases: 11. The CDR3 covers 14 residues. The CDR3 loop is CASQGQGFISPLHF. As DNA, the CDR3 is TGCGCCTCACAGGGACAGGGATTTATTTCACCCCTCCACTTT.

V gene TRBV27 combines with J gene TRBJ2-5; 10 bases map to TRBD2. The V and J ends lost 7 bases and 5 bases, in that order; junction bases with no gene match: 10. Germline CDR1 MNHEY, CDR2 SMNVEV (reference sequence). The CDR3 extends over 15 amino acids. DNA of the CDR3: TGTGCCAGCACCACCAGCGGGGGGGCGTTCGAGACCCAGTACTTC. It translates to CASTTSGGAFETQYF.

The chain uses TRBV20-1 and TRBJ2-7; D may be TRBD2 (6 bases). The germline V gene encodes CDR1 DFQATT and CDR2 SNEGSKA (reference sequence). The CDR3 is 11 amino acids. V was cut by 6 bases and J by 6 bases, with 12 bases left in between. In nucleotides, the CDR3 is TGCAGTGCAACGACTAGATTCGAGCAGTACTTC. Translation: CSATTRFEQYF.

This clone came up a few times. The V gene is TRBV18, the J gene TRBJ1-3; the match to TRBD1 covers 9 bases. Trimming at V came to 6 bases and at J to 8 bases, leaving 5 bases not matched to a gene. This CDR3 has 13 residues. Germline assignment: CDR1 KGHSH and CDR2 LQKENI. The CDR3 coding sequence is TGTGCCAGCTCGTGGGGACAGGGAGACACCATATATTTT. It translates to CASSWGQGDTIYF.

The chain recombines TRBV6-6 with TRBJ1-5; TRBD1 aligns across 9 bases. Germline CDR1 reads MNHNY; CDR2 reads SVGAGI (reference sequence). Losses at the gene ends were 5 bases for V and 7 bases for J; bases not matched to a gene: 3. This CDR3 contains 13 residues. The CDR3 loop is CASSGGTGQPQHF. The DNA for the CDR3 is TGTGCCAGCAGTGGGGGGACAGGGCAGCCCCAGCATTTT.

The chain links TRBV2 to TRBJ1-1; D gene unclear. Deletions cut 5 bases from V and 5 bases from J, with 21 bases between. The CDR3 has 16 residues. Germline loops: CDR1 SNHLY, CDR2 FYNNEI. CDR3 region: CASSPRLAGSGTEAFF. The CDR3 DNA is TGTGCCAGCAGTCCAAGACTGGCGGGGTCGGGGACTGAAGCTTTCTTT.

This chain connects TRBV29-1 to TRBJ2-5; 7 bases are a match to TRBD2. This CDR3 comprises 11 residues. CDR1 and CDR2 (germline): SQVTM, ANQGSEA. V shed 7 bases and J 3 bases; nucleotides not matched to a gene: 2. CDR3 loop: CSASGEETQYF. The CDR3 DNA sequence: TGCAGCGCCAGCGGGGAAGAGACCCAGTACTTC.

This clone has a single count. This rearrangement joins TRBV5-1 to TRBJ2-3; D assignment may be TRBD1 or TRBD2 (5 bases each). V was pared by 4 bases and J by 1 base, with 16 bases between. From germline, CDR1 is SGHRS and CDR2 YFSETQ. The length of the CDR3 is 16 residues. CDR3 nucleotide sequence: TGCGCCAGCAGCCTCCTCGGGGACGTCCGCACAGATACGCAGTATTTT. It is translated as CASSLLGDVRTDTQYF.

The J gene is TRBJ2-7, the V gene TRBV27; no reliable D call. Germline CDR1 and CDR2: MNHEY and SMNVEV (reference sequence). Trimming removed 0 bases at V and 3 bases at J, with 6 bases between. The CDR3 extends over 13 amino acids. The chain's CDR3 is CASSLSVDYEQYF. The CDR3 nucleotides read TGTGCCAGCAGTTTATCCGTAGACTACGAGCAGTACTTC.

This chain links TRBV18 with TRBJ2-7; TRBD2 might be the D (6 bases). The CDR3 is 13 residues long. V lost 4 bases to trimming and J lost 5 bases, with 12 bases between them. Looked up from germline, CDR1 is KGHSH and CDR2 is LQKENI. This CDR3 reads CASSQLPGDEQYF. The CDR3, as DNA: TGTGCCAGCTCACAGCTTCCGGGGGACGAGCAGTACTTC.

The V gene is TRBV6-5, the J gene TRBJ2-5, with TRBD1 matching 7 bases. The germline gives CDR1 MNHEY, CDR2 SVGAGI. This CDR3 is built from 15 residues. V was pared by 8 bases and J by 6 bases, with 15 bases of the junction left unmatched. CDR3: CASQTDRAAGKTQYF. Written as DNA, the CDR3 is TGTGCCAGCCAAACAGACAGGGCGGCCGGAAAGACCCAGTACTTC.

This clone was found a few times. This sequence joins TRBV6-1 and TRBJ1-5, with D tentatively TRBD1 (5 bases). The V end lost 4 bases, the J end lost 7 bases, and 11 bases lay between the germline ends. Germline V lookup: CDR1 MNHNS, CDR2 SASEGT. This CDR3 has 13 residues. CDR3 in DNA: TGTGCCAGCAGTGGGGAGGGGAACCAGCCCCAGCATTTT. Translation: CASSGEGNQPQHF.

The V call is TRBV10-2, the J call TRBJ2-6; D gene ambiguous. Germline lookup yields CDR1 WSHSY and CDR2 SAAADI. This CDR3 comprises 14 residues. V gave up 5 bases and J gave up 4 bases, with 9 bases separating them. This CDR3 reads CASSLREGANVLTF. The CDR3 coding sequence is TGCGCCAGCAGTCTCCGTGAAGGGGCCAACGTCCTGACTTTC.

V is TRBV28 and J is TRBJ1-1; D not resolved. The CDR3 is 14 residues long. The V gene's germline CDR1 is MDHEN and CDR2 SYDVKM. Trimming removed 3 bases from V and 1 base from J, with 9 bases in between. CDR3 loop: CASSLGLGNTEAFF. The CDR3 DNA reads as TGTGCCAGCAGTTTGGGTCTTGGGAACACTGAAGCTTTCTTT.

V and J are TRBV10-3 and TRBJ2-3, with a possible D match to TRBD2 (6 bases). V lost 7 bases, J lost 0 bases, and 14 bases lay in between. This CDR3 is 15 amino acids long. In germline, CDR1 is ENHRY, CDR2 SYGVKD. The CDR3 sequence: CAITEGDFSTDTQYF. The DNA for the CDR3 is TGTGCCATCACCGAAGGGGACTTTAGCACAGATACGCAGTATTTT.

The gene calls are TRBV6-5 and TRBJ1-1; no firm D call. The CDR3 has 15 amino acids. Germline V gene sequence: CDR1 MNHEY, CDR2 SVGAGI. V was cut by 0 bases and J by 6 bases, with 14 bases left in between. CDR3 in amino acids: CASSYSPGAGAEAFF. The CDR3 nucleotides read TGTGCCAGCAGTTACTCTCCGGGAGCTGGGGCTGAAGCTTTCTTT.